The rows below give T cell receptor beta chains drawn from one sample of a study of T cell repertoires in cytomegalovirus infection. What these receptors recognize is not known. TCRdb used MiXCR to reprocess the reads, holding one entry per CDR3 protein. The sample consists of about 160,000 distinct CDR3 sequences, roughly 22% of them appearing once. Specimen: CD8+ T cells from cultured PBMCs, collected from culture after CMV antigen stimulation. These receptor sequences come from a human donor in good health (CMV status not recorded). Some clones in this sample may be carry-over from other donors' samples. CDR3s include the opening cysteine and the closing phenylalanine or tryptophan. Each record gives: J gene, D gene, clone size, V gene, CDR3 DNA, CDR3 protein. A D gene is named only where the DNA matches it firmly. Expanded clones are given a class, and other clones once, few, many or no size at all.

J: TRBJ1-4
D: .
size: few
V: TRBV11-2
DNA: TGTGCCAGCAGCTTAGTGGGCAGTACTAATGAAAAACTGTTTTTT
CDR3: CASSLVGSTNEKLFF

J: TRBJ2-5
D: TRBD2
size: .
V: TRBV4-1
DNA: TGTGCCAGCAGCCATGAGACTAGCGGGGAACAAGAGACCCAGTACTTC
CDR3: CASSHETSGEQETQYF

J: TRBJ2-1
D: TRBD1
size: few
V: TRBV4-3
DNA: TGCGCCAGCAGCCAGGGACAGGGGAGGCACAATGAGCAGTTCTTC
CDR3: CASSQGQGRHNEQFF

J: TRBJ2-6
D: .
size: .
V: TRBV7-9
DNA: TGTGCCAGCAGCCCTAGGGAGGGGGCTGGGGCCAACGTCCTGACTTTC
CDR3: CASSPREGAGANVLTF

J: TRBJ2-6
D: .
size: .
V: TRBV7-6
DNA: TGTGCCAGCAGCTTTCGGGACCCTAGCTCTGGGGCCAACGTCCTGACTTTC
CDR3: CASSFRDPSSGANVLTF

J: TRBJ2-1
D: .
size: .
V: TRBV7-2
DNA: TGTGCCAGCCACCCTCGTGAAGGGGAAGGGAATGAGCAGTTCTTC
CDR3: CASHPREGEGNEQFF

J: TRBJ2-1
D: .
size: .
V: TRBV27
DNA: TGTGCCAGCAGCCCCACTGGGGGGCTCCGACACAATGAGCAGTTCTTC
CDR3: CASSPTGGLRHNEQFF

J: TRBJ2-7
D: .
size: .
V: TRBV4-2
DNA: TGTGCCAGCAGCCAAGAAACTGTCAGTTACTACGAGCAGTACTTC
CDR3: CASSQETVSYYEQYF

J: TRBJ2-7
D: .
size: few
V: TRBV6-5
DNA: TGTGCCAGCAGTTACTCGATAGAGAGCTTTCCCTACGAGCAGTACTTC
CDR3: CASSYSIESFPYEQYF

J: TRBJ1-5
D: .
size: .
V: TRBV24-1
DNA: TGTGCCACCAGTGATTCAGGGAGTGCGCAGCCCCAGCATTTT
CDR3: CATSDSGSAQPQHF

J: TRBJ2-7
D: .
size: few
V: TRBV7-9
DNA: TGTGCCAGCAGCTTAGTAGCTACGTACGAGCAGTACTTC
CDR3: CASSLVATYEQYF

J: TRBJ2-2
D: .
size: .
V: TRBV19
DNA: TGTGCCAGTAGGGACCACGCGAACACCGGGGAGCTGTTTTTT
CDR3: CASRDHANTGELFF

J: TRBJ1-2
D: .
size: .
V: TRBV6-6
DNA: TGTGCCAGCAGTTACTCGAATGGCTATGGCTACACCTTC
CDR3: CASSYSNGYGYTF

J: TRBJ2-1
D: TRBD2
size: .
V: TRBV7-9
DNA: TGTGCCAGCAGTCGTACCTCACCTAGCGGGGGGCTGGAGTTCTTC
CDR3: CASSRTSPSGGLEFF

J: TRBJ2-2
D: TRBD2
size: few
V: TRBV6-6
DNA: TGTGCCAGCAGTTACTCAGGACTAGCGGGGGGGCCTAGCGGGGAGCTGTTTTTT
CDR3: CASSYSGLAGGPSGELFF

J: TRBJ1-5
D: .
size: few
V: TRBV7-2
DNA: TGTGCCAGCAGCTTAGCACATACGACGAATCAGCCCCAGCATTTT
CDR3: CASSLAHTTNQPQHF

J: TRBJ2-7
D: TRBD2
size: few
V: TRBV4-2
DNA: TGTGCCAGCAGCCAAGAGCGCGGGGGGGGACTATCCTACGAGCAGTACTTC
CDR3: CASSQERGGGLSYEQYF

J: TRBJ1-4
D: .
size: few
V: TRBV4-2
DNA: TGTGCCAGCAGCCGTTCAGAGCAGGCGCTAACTGAAAAACTGTTTTTT
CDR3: CASSRSEQALTEKLFF

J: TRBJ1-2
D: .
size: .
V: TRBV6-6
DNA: TGTGCCAGCAGTGCACGGTACTCCGATGGCTACACCTTC
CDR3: CASSARYSDGYTF

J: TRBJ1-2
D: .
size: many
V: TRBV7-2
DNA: TGTGCCAGCAGCTTAGGGGGAGGCGGCTACACCTTC
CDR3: CASSLGGGGYTF

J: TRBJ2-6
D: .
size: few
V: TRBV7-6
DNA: TGTGCCAGCAGCTTAGCGCTAACCCCAAAGGACCCGTGGGGGACTGGGGCCAACGTCCTGACTTTC
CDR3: CASSLALTPKDPWGTGANVLTF

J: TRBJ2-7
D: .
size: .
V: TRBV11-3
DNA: TGTGCCAGCAGCGGAAGGGGGGGCGCGGGGGAGCAGTACTTC
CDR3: CASSGRGGAGEQYF

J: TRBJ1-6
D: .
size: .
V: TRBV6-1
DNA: TGTGCCAGTCAAGAGGGTGGCGAAAATTCACCCCTCCACTTT
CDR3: CASQEGGENSPLHF

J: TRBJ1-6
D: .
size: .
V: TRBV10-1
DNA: TGCGCCAGCATGCAGGCTTGGGGTTCACCCCTCCACTTT
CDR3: CASMQAWGSPLHF

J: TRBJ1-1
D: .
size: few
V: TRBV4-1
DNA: TGCGCCAGCAGCCCGGGTGTAGGGGAATGGAACACTGAAGCTTTCTTT
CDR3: CASSPGVGEWNTEAFF

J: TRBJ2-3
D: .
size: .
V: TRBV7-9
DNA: TGTGCCAGCAGCTCACGGACTGAAAGCACAGATACGCAGTATTTT
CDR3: CASSSRTESTDTQYF

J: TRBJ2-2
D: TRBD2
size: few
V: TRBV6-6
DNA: TGTGCCAGCACCTCAGCGGGGGGGCTCTATCCCGGGGAGCTGTTTTTT
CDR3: CASTSAGGLYPGELFF

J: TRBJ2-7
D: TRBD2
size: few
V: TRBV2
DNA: TGTGCCAGCAGTGAAGGGCTAGCGGACACCTCCTACGAGCAGTACTTC
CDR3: CASSEGLADTSYEQYF